Following are 31 T cell receptor beta chains from one sample sequenced in a study of regulatory T cells in long-lasting Graves disease. Time point here: newly diagnosed GD, antithyroid drugs for less than 3 months. Preparation of the TCR library used RNA extracted from PBMCs. Combining iRepertoire HTBI primers with Arm-PCR of CDR3 regions, the authors built TCR beta libraries. Using its own MiXCR run on the multiplex PCR reads, TCRdb lists one record per CDR3 protein. The sample lists 350,000 to 450,000 distinct CDR3 sequences, 16% occurring once. The sample was also reused in another study, on T cells in Graves' hyperthyroidism and ophthalmopathy.

The sequencing used peripheral blood mononuclear cells (PBMCs), collected at new diagnosis, from a patient treated with antithyroid drugs. The receptors shown here come from a man aged 35-49 years with Graves disease.

At least ten counts were recorded for this clonotype. The V and J genes are TRBV7-2 and TRBJ2-1; no firm D call. Germline CDR1 SGHTA, CDR2 FQGNSA. The CDR3 consists of 14 residues. Deletions cut 3 bases from V and 0 bases from J, with 6 bases between. CDR3 amino acids: CASSFQSSYNEQFF. DNA for the CDR3: TGTGCCAGCAGCTTCCAGAGCTCCTACAATGAGCAGTTCTTC.

This clonotype has a count of ten or more. One base away lies a much larger clone, so this may be a sequencing read error. The rearrangement links TRBV30 to TRBJ2-3; 12 positions match TRBD2. Germline V gene data show CDR1 as GTSNPN and CDR2 as SVGIG (reference sequence). The junction had 12 bases not matched to a gene; V was cut back by 4 bases and J by 4 bases. The CDR3 has 17 amino acids. In nucleotides, the CDR3 is TGTGCCTGGAATCCAACCCGACTAGCGGGGGTGGCAGATACGCAGTATTTT. It yields the protein CAWNPTRLAGVADTQYF.

As concerns this clonotype: This may arise from a read error, as a much more abundant clone is one base away. The chain recombines TRBV6-1 with TRBJ1-1; the match to TRBD1 covers 10 bases. After removal of 5 bases from V and 3 bases from J, the junction contained 9 bases not matched to a gene. CDR3 length: 16 residues. Germline CDR1 MNHNS, CDR2 SASEGT. CDR3 DNA sequence: TGTGCCAGCAGTAAACCTCGGACAGGGGGGGACACTGAAGCTTTCTTT. This gives the protein CASSKPRTGGDTEAFF.

Many counts were recorded for this clonotype. The chain has TRBV20-1 and TRBJ2-1, with D perhaps TRBD1 (5 bases). Germline values: CDR1 DFQATT, CDR2 SNEGSKA (reference sequence). V gave up 5 bases and J gave up 8 bases, with 16 bases separating them. The CDR3 length is 13 residues. For the CDR3, the DNA is TGCAGTGCTCACCCCCCAGGGTTGGATGAGCAGTTCTTC. Translating gives CSAHPPGLDEQFF.

The chain is built from TRBV28 and TRBJ1-4; 7 positions match TRBD1. Germline CDR1 and CDR2: MDHEN and SYDVKM. The CDR3 has 14 residues. Germline trimming cut 6 bases from V and 7 bases from J; bases unmatched to any gene: 8. The CDR3 loop reads CASRGGRGSEKLFF. Here the CDR3 DNA reads TGTGCCAGCAGGGGGGGCAGGGGGAGTGAAAAACTGTTTTTT.

The table lists this clonotype with many counts. The rearrangement links TRBV19 to TRBJ2-3, with 7 bases fitting TRBD2. This CDR3 region has 16 residues. V was pared by 9 bases and J by 2 bases, with 14 bases of the junction left unmatched. Germline values: CDR1 LNHDA, CDR2 SQIVND (reference sequence). The CDR3 protein is CASERYWGGSTDTQYF. CDR3 coding DNA: TGTGCCAGCGAAAGGTATTGGGGGGGATCCACAGATACGCAGTATTTT.

Many counts were recorded for this clonotype. The rearrangement uses TRBV12-5 and TRBJ1-1; unclear D gene. Germline V gene lookup returns CDR1 LGHNT and CDR2 FRNRAP. The CDR3 extends over 13 amino acids. V gave up 1 base and J gave up 10 bases, with 13 bases separating them. The CDR3 nucleotides are TGTGCTAGTGGTTTGGATTCAGCTCCGGGAGCTTTCTTT. This encodes CASGLDSAPGAFF.

This clonotype came up many times. At one of its ends the junction is not consistent with the germline gene, which may arise from a read error. The gene calls are TRBV7-2 and TRBJ2-5; 12 bases agree with TRBD2. Germline CDR1 reads SGHTA; CDR2 reads FQGNSA. The CDR3 runs 14 residues. This chain's CDR3 is CASSLPSGGARKRF. CDR3 coding DNA: TGTGCCAGCAGCTTACCTAGCGGGGGGGCCCGAAAGCGCTTC.

This clonotype was counted at least ten times. The chain carries TRBV7-2 and TRBJ2-1; D is undetermined. The V gene's germline CDR1 is SGHTA and CDR2 FQGNSA. This CDR3 spans 13 amino acids. The V end lost 5 bases, the J end lost 5 bases, and 10 bases lay between the germline ends. CDR3 protein: CASSKGIHNEQFF. As DNA, the CDR3 is TGTGCCAGCAGCAAAGGGATCCACAATGAGCAGTTCTTC.

This clonotype was detected only a few times. The chain joins TRBV4-2 to TRBJ2-1, with 10 bases that match TRBD2. CDR1 and CDR2 (germline): LGHNA, YNFKEQ. The junction had 10 bases not matched to a gene; V was cut back by 2 bases and J by 3 bases. The CDR3 spans 18 residues. In DNA, the CDR3 is TGTGCCAGCAGCCAACCCGGGGCTAGCGGGGGACACTACAATGAGCAGTTCTTC. It is translated as CASSQPGASGGHYNEQFF.

In this sample, this clonotype turned up many times. DNA for the CDR3: TGTGCCACTCGGTCCAGCAATGAGCAGTTCTTC. Translation: CATRSSNEQFF. The chain couples TRBV2 to TRBJ2-1; D remains ambiguous. V was pared by 10 bases and J by 6 bases, with 10 bases between. The CDR3 has 11 residues. Germline V gene data show CDR1 as SNHLY and CDR2 as FYNNEI.

This clonotype appeared many times. This chain uses TRBV5-1 with TRBJ2-1; the match to TRBD1 covers 9 bases. Unmatched junction bases numbered 5, after V lost 3 bases and J lost 4 bases. The CDR3 runs to 15 residues. CDR1 is SGHRS, CDR2 YFSETQ, per germline. Here the CDR3 DNA reads TGCGCCAGCAGCTCACAGGGGGCCCGGTACAATGAGCAGTTCTTC. Amino acid sequence: CASSSQGARYNEQFF. Full variable domain (missing parts from reference TRBV5-1 and TRBJ2-1): KAGVTQTPRYLIKTRGQQVTLSCSPISGHRSVSWYQQTPGQGLQFLFEYFSETQRNKGNFPGRFSGRQFSNSRSEMNVSTLELGDSALYLCASSSQGARYNEQFFGPGTRLTVL.

This clonotype has at least ten counts. The chain couples TRBV13 to TRBJ2-3; D is unresolved. The V and J ends lost 4 bases and 6 bases respectively, with 14 bases between them. Per germline, CDR1 PRHDT and CDR2 FYEKMQ (reference sequence). CDR3 length: 14 amino acids. The CDR3 loop is CASSSLSLADTQYF. Written as DNA, the CDR3 is TGTGCCAGCAGCTCCCTCTCCCTGGCGGATACGCAGTATTTT.

This clonotype was seen repeatedly, ten times or more. The V gene is TRBV7-2, the J gene TRBJ2-7, with 8 nucleotides matching TRBD1. CDR3 length equals 13 residues. Germline V CDR1 and CDR2: SGHTA, FQGNSA. V lost 8 bases, J lost 2 bases, and 5 bases stayed unmatched. In nucleotides, the CDR3 is TGTGCCAGCTCCACGACAGGGGCCTACGAGCAGTACTTC. It encodes CASSTTGAYEQYF. The full variable domain, in which reference TRBV7-2 and TRBJ2-7 provide the parts outside the CDR3, is GAGVSQSPSNKVTEKGKDVELRCDPISGHTALYWYRQSLGQGLEFLIYFQGNSAPDKSGLPSDRFSAERTGGSVSTLTIQRTQQEDSAVYLCASSTTGAYEQYFGPGTRLTVT.

This clonotype was observed many times. V and J are TRBV2 and TRBJ2-7; D tentatively reads TRBD1 or TRBD2 (5 bases each). Germline assignment: CDR1 SNHLY and CDR2 FYNNEI. Trimming took off 3 bases at V and 3 bases at J, with 18 bases between the two ends. The CDR3 consists of 16 residues. The CDR3 protein is CASSEITRDGVYEQYF. In DNA, the CDR3 is TGTGCCAGCAGTGAGATAACCCGGGACGGGGTCTACGAGCAGTACTTC.

This clonotype was counted many times. The CDR3 coding sequence is TGTGCCAGCAGTCCCACTCCGGGACAGTCCTACGAGCAGTACTTC. The encoded protein is CASSPTPGQSYEQYF. The rearrangement uses TRBV9 and TRBJ2-7, with 7 bases aligning to TRBD1. This CDR3 comprises 15 residues. Germline CDR1 SGDLS, CDR2 YYNGEE. V lost 5 bases to trimming and J lost 1 base; unmatched junction nucleotides: 9.

CDR3 loop: CATSNWGIGELFF. CDR3 DNA: TGTGCCACCAGCAATTGGGGTATCGGGGAGCTGTTTTTT. V gene TRBV15 combines with J gene TRBJ2-2; D call uncertain. The CDR3 consists of 13 residues. The ends were cut back, 4 bases at V and 7 bases at J, with 10 bases in the middle. Germline V CDR1 and CDR2: LNHNV, YYDKDF (reference sequence).

This clonotype was seen only a few times. V usage is TRBV19 and J usage is TRBJ1-5; D is uncertain. This CDR3 spans 14 amino acids. CDR1 LNHDA and CDR2 SQIVND come from the germline V gene (reference sequence). V was cut by 3 bases and J by 4 bases, with 10 bases left in between. The CDR3 is CASSIWSGNQPQHF. CDR3 nucleotide sequence: TGTGCCAGTAGTATTTGGTCGGGGAATCAGCCCCAGCATTTT.

The rearrangement uses TRBV28 and TRBJ1-2; 9 nucleotides agree with TRBD1. Germline lookup yields CDR1 MDHEN and CDR2 SYDVKM. This CDR3 has 11 residues. The CDR3 here is CGYRGLGGYTF. The CDR3 DNA reads TGTGGCTACAGGGGGCTCGGTGGCTACACCTTC.

On this clonotype itself: Since a far larger clone is one base different, this is likely a read error. The chain couples TRBV11-2 to TRBJ2-7; 7 nucleotides match TRBD1. The CDR3 runs 15 residues. Germline CDR1 and CDR2: SGHAT and FQNNGV. V shed 1 base, J shed 5 bases, and the junction held 8 bases outside the gene matches. The CDR3 region has the DNA TGTGCCAGCAGCTTAGGCTATACTCAGGGGGACGAGCAGTACTTC. Translating it yields CASSLGYTQGDEQYF.

This clonotype was detected ten times or more. The rearrangement uses TRBV5-1 and TRBJ2-1; 8 nucleotides align to TRBD2. Germline V gene lookup returns CDR1 SGHRS and CDR2 YFSETQ. J was trimmed by 1 base and V by 0 bases; bases with no gene match: 3. CDR3 size: 16 residues. The CDR3 DNA reads as TGCGCCAGCAGCTTGGTAGCGGGGACTTCCTACAATGAGCAGTTCTTC. This encodes CASSLVAGTSYNEQFF.

The count of this clonotype is one. The V and J genes are TRBV5-4 and TRBJ2-5, with D tentatively TRBD2 (7 bases). TRBJ2-1 explains the end of the DNA better; the J call may be wrong. CDR1 SGHNT and CDR2 YYREEE come from the germline V gene (reference sequence). The CDR3 covers 17 residues. In nucleotides, the CDR3 is TGTGCCAGCAGCTTATGGGGGGGGCCTGGGTCTGACAATGAGCAGTTCTTC. Protein sequence: CASSLWGGPGSDNEQFF.

The chain combines TRBV19 with TRBJ1-2; D ambiguous. CDR1 LNHDA and CDR2 SQIVND come from the germline V gene (reference sequence). The CDR3 is made up of 17 amino acids. V was trimmed by 4 bases and J by 3 bases, leaving 21 bases between them. CDR3: CASSRRLLPPIYYGYTF. The DNA of the CDR3 is TGTGCCAGTAGTAGACGGCTGCTCCCCCCCATCTACTATGGCTACACCTTC.

As for this clonotype: This CDR3 is missing its conserved last phenylalanine or tryptophan, likely due to a read error. The rearrangement joins TRBV2 to TRBJ2-5; the match to TRBD1 covers 9 bases. Germline CDR1 SNHLY, CDR2 FYNNEI. This CDR3 has 14 residues. Trimming removed 6 bases from V and 5 bases from J; junction bases left unmatched: 7. CDR3 in DNA: TGTGCCAGCAGAGGGACAGGGCGGGCGGAGACCCAGTACTCC. Translating it yields CASRGTGRAETQYS.

This sequence joins TRBV5-1 and TRBJ1-1; TRBD1 matches at 7 bases. In germline, CDR1 is SGHRS, CDR2 YFSETQ. J gave up 5 bases and V 0 bases, and 4 bases lay outside the gene matches. The CDR3 has 14 residues. In nucleotides, the CDR3 is TGCGCCAGCAGCTTGGGACAGGGTGGAACTGAAGCTTTCTTT. Its translation is CASSLGQGGTEAFF.

In this sample, this clonotype turned up many times. This chain links TRBV28 with TRBJ1-4, with D unresolved. V was clipped by 5 bases and J by 0 bases, with 13 bases between them. The CDR3 is 16 amino acids. Germline-derived CDR1 and CDR2 are MDHEN and SYDVKM. CDR3 bases: TGTGCCAGCAGTCTCTTCGGCGAGGCAACTAATGAAAAACTGTTTTTT. Its translation: CASSLFGEATNEKLFF. Full variable domain (outside the CDR3, taken from reference TRBV28 and TRBJ1-4): DVKVTQSSRYLVKRTGEKVFLECVQDMDHENMFWYRQDPGLGLRLIYFSYDVKMKEKGDIPEGYSVSREKKERFSLILESASTNQTSMYLCASSLFGEATNEKLFFGSGTQLSVL.

The table lists this clonotype with many counts. V and J are TRBV7-9 and TRBJ2-7; D uncertain. There are 13 residues in the CDR3. Germline CDR1 and CDR2: SEHNR and FQNEAQ (reference sequence). V was shortened by 2 bases and J by 2 bases, with 7 bases between the two germline ends. CDR3: CASSLHEAYEQYF. The CDR3 region has the DNA TGTGCCAGCAGCTTACACGAGGCCTACGAGCAGTACTTC. The entire variable domain, with the rest obtained from reference TRBV7-9 and TRBJ2-7, is as follows: DTGVSQNPRHKITKRGQNVTFRCDPISEHNRLYWYRQTLGQGPEFLTYFQNEAQLEKSRLLSDRFSAERPKGSFSTLEIQRTEQGDSAMYLCASSLHEAYEQYFGPGTRLTVT.

This clonotype was seen many times. The V call is TRBV15, the J call TRBJ1-5; a weak D match, TRBD1 (6 bases). The CDR3 has 13 amino acids. The V gene's germline CDR1 is LNHNV and CDR2 YYDKDF (reference sequence). V lost 9 bases and J lost 3, with 12 bases in between. The CDR3 bases are TGTGCCACACAGGGAGATTTCAATCAGCCCCAGCATTTT. Translation gives CATQGDFNQPQHF. The whole variable domain, filled in from reference TRBV15 and TRBJ1-5, reads DAMVIQNPRYQVTQFGKPVTLSCSQTLNHNVMYWYQQKSSQAPKLLFHYYDKDFNNEADTPDNFQSRRPNTSFCFLDIRSPGLGDTAMYLCATQGDFNQPQHFGDGTRLSIL.

V is TRBV19 and J is TRBJ1-1, with 9 bases lining up with TRBD1. Germline V gene sequence: CDR1 LNHDA, CDR2 SQIVND (reference sequence). J lost 4 bases, V lost 7 bases, and 16 bases had no gene match. The CDR3 contains 17 residues. This chain's CDR3 is CASTAGTGPVVGTEAFF. In nucleotides, the CDR3 is TGTGCCAGTACCGCCGGGACAGGGCCAGTGGTGGGCACTGAAGCTTTCTTT.

This clonotype appeared a few times. The rearrangement uses TRBV14 and TRBJ2-1; the match to TRBD1 covers 9 bases. In germline, CDR1 is SGHDN, CDR2 FVKESK. The length of the CDR3 is 16 residues. The V and J ends lost 0 bases and 4 bases, in that order; junction bases with no gene match: 4. CDR3 DNA: TGTGCCAGCAGCCAAGATGGACAGGGGAGATACAATGAGCAGTTCTTC. Translated: CASSQDGQGRYNEQFF.

The CDR3 reads CASSFQSGANVLTF. For the CDR3, the DNA is TGTGCCAGCAGTTTCCAGTCTGGGGCCAACGTCCTGACTTTC. The rearrangement joins TRBV28 to TRBJ2-6; no reliable D call. Germline CDR1 and CDR2: MDHEN and SYDVKM. The CDR3 has 14 residues. The ends were cut back, 3 bases at V and 1 base at J, with 4 bases in the middle.